Sequencing of this T cell receptor beta chain was carried out in a study of vaccination effects on CD4 cells after COVID-19. Across the whole study: The cohort was immunized with two doses of either the BNT162b2 or mRNA-1273 vaccine. Findings and caveats of the study: Vaccine- and infection-induced clones showed marked clonal contraction late following vaccination. Nearly all vaccine-induced clones in healthy recipients recognized only SARS-CoV-2.

The ViraFEST assay expanded antigen-specific CD4+ T cells with viral peptide pools before sequencing. Isolation of CD4+ T cells took place after 10 days of culture. Germline CDR1 and CDR2: MRHNA and SNTAGT. Trimming pared 8 bases from V and 1 base from J, leaving 17 bases between. This CDR3 is 15 amino acids long. Using immunoSEQ multiplex PCR, the repertoire was profiled, and TCRdb retains in-frame clones only, with some absent. The sample has 50,000 to 65,000 clones; 75% to 85% are singletons. With regard to this clone: Its cognate antigen is unknown.

The TCR comes from a human donor who received a COVID-19 vaccine. V and J are TRBV6-4 and TRBJ2-5; perhaps TRBD1 as D (5 bases). This sample comprised CD4+ T cells from PBMCs cultured with HCoV-229E spike peptides, obtained before COVID-19 vaccination. The CDR3 coding sequence is TGTGCCAGCCTGGTCTTCGGACACGTCCAAGAGACCCAGTACTTC. Its translation is CASLVFGHVQETQYF.